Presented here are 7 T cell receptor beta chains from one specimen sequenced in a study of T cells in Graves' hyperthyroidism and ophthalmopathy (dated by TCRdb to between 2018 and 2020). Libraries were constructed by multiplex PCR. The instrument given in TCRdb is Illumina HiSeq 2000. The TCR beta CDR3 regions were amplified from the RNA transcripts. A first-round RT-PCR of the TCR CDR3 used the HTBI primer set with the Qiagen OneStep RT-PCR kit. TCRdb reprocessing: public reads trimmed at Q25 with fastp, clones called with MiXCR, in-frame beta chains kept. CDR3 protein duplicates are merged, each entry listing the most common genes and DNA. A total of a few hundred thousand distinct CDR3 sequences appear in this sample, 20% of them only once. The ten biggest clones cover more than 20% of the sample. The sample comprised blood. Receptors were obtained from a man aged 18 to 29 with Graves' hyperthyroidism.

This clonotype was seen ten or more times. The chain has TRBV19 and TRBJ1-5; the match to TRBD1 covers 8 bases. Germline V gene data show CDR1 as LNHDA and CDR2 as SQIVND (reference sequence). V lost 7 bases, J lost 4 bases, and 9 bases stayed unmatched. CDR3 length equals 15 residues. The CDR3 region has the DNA TGTGCCAGTAAACAGGCAGGGGGCGTGAATCAGCCCCAGCATTTT. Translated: CASKQAGGVNQPQHF. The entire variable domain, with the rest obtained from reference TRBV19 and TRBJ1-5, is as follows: DGGITQSPKYLFRKEGQNVTLSCEQNLNHDAMYWYRQDPGQGLRLIYYSQIVNDFQKGDIAEGYSVSREKKESFPLTVTSAQKNPTAFYLCASKQAGGVNQPQHFGDGTRLSIL.

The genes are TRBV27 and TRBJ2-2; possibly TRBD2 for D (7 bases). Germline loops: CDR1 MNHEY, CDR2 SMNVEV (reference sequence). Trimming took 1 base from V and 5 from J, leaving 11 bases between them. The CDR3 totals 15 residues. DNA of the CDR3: TGTGCCAGCAGTTTATGGGGGGGCTCAACCGGGGAGCTGTTTTTT. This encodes CASSLWGGSTGELFF.

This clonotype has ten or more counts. This CDR3 is CATSRGPNQVAFF. CDR3 nucleotides: TGTGCCACCAGTAGAGGCCCGAATCAAGTGGCTTTCTTT. The chain is built from TRBV24-1 and TRBJ1-1; D remains unclear. The V and J ends lost 6 bases and 11 bases respectively, with 18 bases between them. The CDR3 extends over 13 amino acids. CDR1 is KGHDR and CDR2 is SFDVKD in the germline V gene.

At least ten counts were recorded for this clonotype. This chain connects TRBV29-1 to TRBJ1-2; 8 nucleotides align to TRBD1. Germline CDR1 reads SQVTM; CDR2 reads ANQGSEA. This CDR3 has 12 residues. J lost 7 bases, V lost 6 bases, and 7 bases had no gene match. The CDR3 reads CSVFQGAVGYTF. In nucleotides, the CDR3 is TGCAGCGTCTTCCAGGGGGCAGTTGGCTACACCTTC.

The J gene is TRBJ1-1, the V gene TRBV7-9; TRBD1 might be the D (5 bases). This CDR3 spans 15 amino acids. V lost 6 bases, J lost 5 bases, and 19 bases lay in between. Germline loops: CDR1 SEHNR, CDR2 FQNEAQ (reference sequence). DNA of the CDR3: TGTGCCAGCAGTTCTGCTCAGGGTGCGGGGACTGAAGCTTTCTTT. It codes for CASSSAQGAGTEAFF.

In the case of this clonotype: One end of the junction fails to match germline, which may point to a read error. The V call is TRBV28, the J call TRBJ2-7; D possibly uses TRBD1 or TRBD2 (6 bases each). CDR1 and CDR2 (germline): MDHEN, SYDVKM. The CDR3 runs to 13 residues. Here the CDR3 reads CATSSGPTPRGDF. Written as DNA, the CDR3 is TGTGCCACATCCTCCGGGCCGACACCGAGGGGGGACTTC.

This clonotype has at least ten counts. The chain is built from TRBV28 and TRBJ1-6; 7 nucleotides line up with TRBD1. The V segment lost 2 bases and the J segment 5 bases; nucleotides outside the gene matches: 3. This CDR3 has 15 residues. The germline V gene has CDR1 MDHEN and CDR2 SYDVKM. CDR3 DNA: TGTGCCAGCAGTTTAAGTGGGACAGATAATTCACCCCTCCACTTT. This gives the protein CASSLSGTDNSPLHF.